This section outlines one T cell receptor (beta chain) sequence together with its context. The target antigen is unknown. The study ran its PCR with 60 Vbeta and 13 Jbeta primers. Under the authors' procedure: Unique TCR beta chains numbered around 75 million in a later analysis, with around 10 million shared. Sequencing was performed with immunoSEQ multiplex PCR; in TCRdb, only in-frame clones are kept and a portion is missing. V and J calls and clone size are copied from that table; D and trimming were computed from the DNA. The sample lists about 110,000 clones, under 70% occurring once. This sample stems from a study of cytomegalovirus exposure and HLA in healthy donors. Findings and limits, study-wide: An analysis that was carried out later associated 16,000 or so TCR beta sequences with HLA alleles at 0.05 false discovery rate.

Deletions cut 4 bases from V and 2 bases from J, with 11 bases between. This CDR3 region has 13 residues. Germline-derived CDR1 and CDR2 are SQVTM and ANQGSEA. Sequencing was carried out using PBMCs. The rearrangement uses TRBV29-1 and TRBJ2-5; possibly TRBD1 for D (5 bases). This receptor was identified in a man between 25 and 39 years old in good health and CMV-seropositive. DNA of the CDR3: TGCAGCGTTGGCAGGGCCATACAAGAGACCCAGTACTTC. This gives the protein CSVGRAIQETQYF.